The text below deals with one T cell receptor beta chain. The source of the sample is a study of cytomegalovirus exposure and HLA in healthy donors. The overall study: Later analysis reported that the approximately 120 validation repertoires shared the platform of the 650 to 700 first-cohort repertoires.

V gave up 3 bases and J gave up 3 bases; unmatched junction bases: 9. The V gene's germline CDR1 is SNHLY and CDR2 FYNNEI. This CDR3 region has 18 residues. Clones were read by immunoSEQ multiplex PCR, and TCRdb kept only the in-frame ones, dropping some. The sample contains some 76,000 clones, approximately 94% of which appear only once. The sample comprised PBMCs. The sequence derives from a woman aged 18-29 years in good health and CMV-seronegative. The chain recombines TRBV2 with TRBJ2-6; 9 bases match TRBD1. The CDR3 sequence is CASSDPQTGGLGANVLTF. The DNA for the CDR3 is TGTGCCAGCAGTGACCCCCAGACAGGGGGGCTTGGGGCCAACGTCCTGACTTTC.